The 27 T cell receptor beta chains listed next were all sequenced from one sample in a study of fetal regulatory T cell absence and autoimmunity. Using immunoSEQ multiplex PCR, the repertoire was profiled, and TCRdb retains in-frame clones only, with some absent. The sample carries more than 90,000 clones, approximately 79% recorded once. Sequenced material: pancreas tissue. These receptors came from a male donor with IPEX syndrome.

The rearrangement links TRBV2 to TRBJ2-4; no clear D gene. This CDR3 contains 14 residues. V lost 3 bases to trimming and J lost 3 bases, with 9 bases between them. Per germline, CDR1 SNHLY and CDR2 FYNNEI. The CDR3 loop reads CASSDSAGKNIQYF. CDR3 in DNA: TGTGCCAGCAGTGACTCGGCCGGCAAAAACATTCAGTACTTC.

At least ten counts were recorded for this clone. V usage is TRBV4-3 and J usage is TRBJ1-3; D might be TRBD1 (5 bases). The germline V and J ends were trimmed by 0 bases and 3 bases, with 12 bases remaining between them. In germline, CDR1 is LGHNA, CDR2 YSLEER. The CDR3 length is 16 residues. The CDR3 region is CASSQDSQGGGNTIYF. The DNA for the CDR3 is TGCGCCAGCAGCCAAGATAGCCAGGGAGGTGGAAACACCATATATTTT.

The rearrangement joins TRBV21-1 to TRBJ2-7; TRBD2, the D gene given by the table, was not confirmed from the DNA. TRBV21-1 is reported as a pseudogene. This CDR3 is built from 19 residues. The CDR3 region is CASSKVLWLAGGIAYEQYF. The CDR3 DNA sequence: TGTGCCAGCAGCAAAGTCTTATGGCTAGCGGGAGGTATTGCCTACGAGCAGTACTTC.

The chain recombines TRBV19 with TRBJ2-7; no reliable D call. Deletions cut 4 bases from V and 4 bases from J, with 14 bases between. Germline-derived CDR1 and CDR2 are LNHDA and SQIVND (reference sequence). The CDR3 runs to 14 residues. The CDR3 DNA reads as TGTGCCAGTAGTAGCAGTTCACCTAAGTACGAGCAGTACTTC. Encoded protein: CASSSSSPKYEQYF.

The DNA of the CDR3 is TGCAGCGTTGTTTGGGGGACAGGGTGGGACTATGGCTACACCTTC. As protein: CSVVWGTGWDYGYTF. This chain links TRBV29-1 with TRBJ1-2, with 9 bases lining up with TRBD1. CDR3 length: 15 amino acids. The V segment lost 4 bases and the J segment 3 bases; nucleotides outside the gene matches: 9. Germline values: CDR1 SQVTM, CDR2 ANQGSEA.

A few counts support this clone. The V gene is TRBV11-2, the J gene TRBJ2-7; no reliable D call. Germline values: CDR1 SGHAT, CDR2 FQNNGV. Between the trimmed V and J ends, which lost 1 base and 2 bases, there was a span of 6 bases. This CDR3 spans 13 amino acids. This CDR3 reads CASSLVGPYEQYF. In DNA, the CDR3 is TGTGCCAGCAGCTTAGTCGGACCCTACGAGCAGTACTTC.

The count of this clone is one. The rearrangement joins TRBV7-6 to TRBJ2-5; no reliable D call. Germline assignment: CDR1 SGHVS and CDR2 FNYEAQ. Trimming shortened V by 5 bases and J by 5 bases, and 24 bases separated the two germline ends. CDR3 length equals 17 residues. CDR3 sequence (DNA): TGTGCCAGCAGCCCTCACTATTTAGGCCCGCTTGGGGAGACCCAGTACTTC. Its protein product is CASSPHYLGPLGETQYF. Filled out from reference TRBV7-6 and TRBJ2-5, the complete variable domain reads GAGVSQSPRYKVTKRGQDVALRCDPISGHVSLYWYRQALGQGPEFLTYFNYEAQQDKSGLPNDRFSAERPEGSISTLTIQRTEQRDSAMYRCASSPHYLGPLGETQYFGPGTRLLVL.

The chain has TRBV7-9 and TRBJ1-1; 7 positions agree with TRBD1. Losses at the gene ends were 10 bases for V and 1 base for J; bases not matched to a gene: 3. The CDR3 totals 12 residues. Germline V gives CDR1 SEHNR, CDR2 FQNEAQ (reference sequence). CDR3: CAIRTGNTEAFF. CDR3 coding DNA: TGTGCCATCAGGACAGGGAACACTGAAGCTTTCTTT.

The gene calls are TRBV5-1 and TRBJ2-1, with a weak D call TRBD1 (6 bases). This CDR3 region has 19 residues. The V and J ends lost 1 base and 0 bases respectively, with 20 bases between them. Germline V gives CDR1 SGHRS, CDR2 YFSETQ. CDR3 nucleotides: TGCGCCAGCAGCTTGAACCCGGACAGTTGGGTAAGCTCCTACAATGAGCAGTTCTTC. It yields the protein CASSLNPDSWVSSYNEQFF.

This chain connects TRBV5-1 to TRBJ2-2, with 13 bases that match TRBD2. CDR3 length: 17 amino acids. From germline, CDR1 is SGHRS and CDR2 YFSETQ. The ends lost 4 bases at V and 2 bases at J; junction bases unmatched: 5. The CDR3 loop is CASSPGTSGVNTGELFF. In nucleotides, the CDR3 is TGCGCCAGCAGCCCTGGGACTAGCGGGGTCAACACCGGGGAGCTGTTTTTT.

The rearrangement links TRBV11-3 to TRBJ2-3; 10 bases are shared with TRBD2. The CDR3 runs 15 residues. Germline V gene sequence: CDR1 SGHNT, CDR2 YENEEA. Trimming removed 2 bases from V and 6 bases from J; junction bases left unmatched: 5. The CDR3 coding sequence is TGTGCCAGCAGCTTATTTAGCGGGGGGTTCGATACGCAGTATTTT. This codes for CASSLFSGGFDTQYF.

This clone was observed a few times. This chain links TRBV4-1 with TRBJ1-2; 8 bases fit TRBD1. The CDR3 consists of 17 residues. Germline V CDR1 and CDR2: MGHRA, YSYEKL. Germline trimming cut 0 bases from V and 4 bases from J; bases unmatched to any gene: 10. The DNA of the CDR3 is TGCGCCAGCAGCCAAGACATCCTCGACAGGGGTTTCTATGGCTACACCTTC. Translated: CASSQDILDRGFYGYTF.

This clone was picked up a small number of times. This rearrangement joins TRBV2 to TRBJ1-2; D is undetermined. The ends were cut back, 7 bases at V and 10 bases at J, with 10 bases in the middle. The CDR3 consists of 10 residues. Germline V gene data show CDR1 as SNHLY and CDR2 as FYNNEI. The CDR3 loop reads CASIGIAYTF. CDR3 DNA: TGTGCCAGCATTGGTATAGCCTACACCTTC. The full variable domain, its missing parts supplied by reference TRBV2 and TRBJ1-2, is EPEVTQTPSHQVTQMGQEVILRCVPISNHLYFYWYRQILGQKVEFLVSFYNNEISEKSEIFDDQFSVERPDGSNFTLKIRSTKLEDSAMYFCASIGIAYTFGSGTRLTVV.

This clone has a handful of counts. The gene calls are TRBV18 and TRBJ2-2; no clear D. The V gene lost 6 bases and the J gene lost 3 bases, with 11 bases spanning the gap. The CDR3 spans 14 residues. CDR1 is KGHSH, CDR2 LQKENI, per germline. The CDR3 DNA is TGTGCCAGCTCTCTACTCCGGGACACCGGGGAGCTGTTTTTT. Amino acid sequence: CASSLLRDTGELFF. Based on the CDR3 plus reference TRBV18 and TRBJ2-2, the full variable domain is NAGVMQNPRHLVRRRGQEARLRCSPMKGHSHVYWYRQLPEEGLKFMVYLQKENIIDESGMPKERFSAEFPKEGPSILRIQQVVRGDSAAYFCASSLLRDTGELFFGEGSRLTVL.

This clone was recorded only once. The gene calls are TRBV7-8 and TRBJ2-1, with 13 nucleotides matching TRBD2. Trimming at V came to 8 bases and at J to 2 bases, leaving 0 bases not matched to a gene. CDR3 length: 14 amino acids. Germline-derived CDR1 and CDR2 are SGHVS and FQNEAQ. For the CDR3, the DNA is TGTGCCAGCGGACTAGCGGGAGCCTACAATGAGCAGTTCTTC. This translates into CASGLAGAYNEQFF.

The rearrangement links TRBV30 to TRBJ1-5; the D gene is possibly TRBD1 (6 bases). The CDR3 sequence is 14 residues long. The germline CDR1 and CDR2 sequences are GTSNPN and SVGIG (reference sequence). The V gene lost 5 bases and the J gene lost 5 bases, with 16 bases spanning the gap. The CDR3 loop reads CAWGRRQVHQPQHF. Written as DNA, the CDR3 is TGTGCCTGGGGCCGTCGACAGGTTCATCAGCCCCAGCATTTT.

This clone was detected only once. Other DNA sequences from this sample encode an identical CDR3 as well. V gene TRBV7-9 combines with J gene TRBJ2-7; the D is unclear. The germline V and J ends were trimmed by 2 bases and 0 bases, with 2 bases remaining between them. Germline CDR1 reads SEHNR; CDR2 reads FQNEAQ (reference sequence). There are 12 residues in the CDR3. The CDR3 protein is CASSLTSYEQYF. The CDR3 DNA sequence: TGTGCCAGCAGCTTAACCTCCTACGAGCAGTACTTC.

This clone was observed a few times. The genes are TRBV9 and TRBJ2-7, with no clear D. CDR3 size: 13 residues. The germline V and J ends were trimmed by 4 bases and 6 bases, with 14 bases remaining between them. CDR1 is SGDLS, CDR2 YYNGEE, per germline. The CDR3 sequence: CASSILVDSEQYF. CDR3 nucleotide sequence: TGTGCCAGCAGCATCCTGGTCGACTCCGAGCAGTACTTC.

This chain connects TRBV29-1 to TRBJ1-2; 7 nucleotides match TRBD1. The junction had 16 bases not matched to a gene; V was cut back by 7 bases and J by 8 bases. Germline lookup yields CDR1 SQVTM and CDR2 ANQGSEA. CDR3 length equals 14 residues. CDR3 bases: TGCAGCGCTATTACAGGGGCCTCCATTACGGGCTACACCTTC. It translates to CSAITGASITGYTF.

The CDR3, as DNA: TGTGCCTGGACGGGGCATTTGAACACTGAAGCTTTCTTT. Its translation: CAWTGHLNTEAFF. The chain joins TRBV30 to TRBJ1-1, with D perhaps TRBD1 (5 bases). The CDR3 sequence is 13 residues long. V lost 4 bases to trimming and J lost 0 bases, with 9 bases between them. Germline CDR1 is GTSNPN and CDR2 is SVGIG (reference sequence). The full variable domain, in which reference TRBV30 and TRBJ1-1 provide the parts outside the CDR3, is SQTIHQWPATLVQPVGSPLSLECTVEGTSNPNLYWYRQAAGRGLQLLFYSVGIGQISSEVPQNLSASRPQDRQFILSSKKLLLSDSGFYLCAWTGHLNTEAFFGQGTRLTVV.

Comments on this clone: Other DNA sequences in the sample encode the same CDR3. The gene calls are TRBV5-1 and TRBJ1-4; no clear D. V lost 0 bases to trimming and J lost 0 bases, with 3 bases between them. Germline lookup yields CDR1 SGHRS and CDR2 YFSETQ. The CDR3 loop spans 14 amino acids. Here the CDR3 DNA reads TGCGCCAGCAGCTTGGGGGCAACTAATGAAAAACTGTTTTTT. Protein: CASSLGATNEKLFF.

V usage is TRBV13 and J usage is TRBJ2-7; 14 nucleotides agree with TRBD2. This CDR3 is 17 amino acids long. Germline loops: CDR1 PRHDT, CDR2 FYEKMQ (reference sequence). The V segment lost 5 bases and the J segment 4 bases; nucleotides outside the gene matches: 10. CDR3 protein: CASSPAGTSGSWYEQYF. The CDR3 coding sequence is TGTGCCAGCAGCCCAGCCGGGACTAGCGGGAGCTGGTACGAGCAGTACTTC.

J is TRBJ2-5 and V is TRBV29-1, with 8 bases fitting TRBD2. Germline CDR1 and CDR2: SQVTM and ANQGSEA. The CDR3 covers 16 residues. V was clipped by 1 base and J by 2 bases; unmatched bases: 9. Written as DNA, the CDR3 is TGCAGCGTTGAAGGAAAGAGCGGGGGTAATCAAGAGACCCAGTACTTC. Encoded protein: CSVEGKSGGNQETQYF.

This clone was counted a single time. The chain combines TRBV5-4 with TRBJ1-1; a possible D gene is TRBD1 (6 bases). This CDR3 comprises 15 residues. The germline V and J ends were trimmed by 2 bases and 1 base, with 12 bases remaining between them. Germline assignment: CDR1 SGHNT and CDR2 YYREEE (reference sequence). This chain's CDR3 is CASSLRTAKNTEAFF. As DNA, the CDR3 is TGTGCCAGCAGCTTAAGGACAGCTAAGAACACTGAAGCTTTCTTT. The full variable domain, completed using reference TRBV5-4 and TRBJ1-1, is ETGVTQSPTHLIKTRGQQVTLRCSSQSGHNTVSWYQQALGQGPQFIFQYYREEENGRGNFPPRFSGLQFPNYSSELNVNALELDDSALYLCASSLRTAKNTEAFFGQGTRLTVV.

This sequence joins TRBV10-2 and TRBJ2-2; possibly TRBD1 for D (5 bases). Germline V CDR1 and CDR2: WSHSY, SAAADI. The ends were cut back, 8 bases at V and 6 bases at J, with 31 bases in the middle. The CDR3 contains 19 residues. CDR3 sequence: CASASFIVGPSVYPGELFF. The CDR3, as DNA: TGCGCCAGCGCATCTTTTATAGTGGGGCCCTCGGTTTACCCCGGGGAGCTGTTTTTT.

The CDR3 loop reads CSVDGLAGPKNIQYF. CDR3 DNA sequence: TGCAGCGTTGACGGACTAGCGGGTCCCAAAAACATTCAGTACTTC. The chain couples TRBV29-1 to TRBJ2-4; 11 nucleotides align to TRBD2. The CDR3 spans 15 residues. Looked up from germline, CDR1 is SQVTM and CDR2 is ANQGSEA. V dropped 3 bases and J dropped 2; count of bases not matched to a gene: 3.

This clone has more than one count but fewer than ten. The chain carries TRBV7-6 and TRBJ1-2; TRBD1 matches at 9 bases. The germline gives CDR1 SGHVS, CDR2 FNYEAQ. The V gene end was trimmed by 8 bases and the J gene end by 8 bases; junction bases not matched to a gene: 3. CDR3 size: 11 residues. The CDR3 spells CASGTGSGYTF. The DNA of the CDR3 is TGTGCCAGCGGGACAGGGTCGGGCTACACCTTC.